Listed below are T cell receptor beta chains from one sample, sequenced in a study of shared clonotypes between healthy human individuals. The table came from immunoSEQ multiplex PCR; TCRdb's copy has only in-frame clones and leaves some out. Altogether 1.5 million to 2.5 million clones are present, around 96% being singletons, with the ten largest covering approximately 1%. Input material: naive CD8+ T cells sorted from blood. These receptors all come from a man younger than 35 in good health. The CDR3 runs from the conserved cysteine through the conserved F or W. Fields, in order: clone size, J gene, D gene, CDR3 length, V gene, CDR3 protein, CDR3 DNA. A D gene is named only where the DNA matches it firmly. Clone size is not always given. Where it is, it says once, few, many or a class for expanded clones.

. TRBJ2-1 . 14 TRBV27 CASSLYPLAHEQFF TGTGCCAGCAGTTTATATCCCCTAGCCCATGAGCAGTTCTTC
. TRBJ2-2 TRBD2 17 TRBV19 CASSILLAGEGTGELFF TGTGCCAGTAGTATACTGCTAGCGGGAGAAGGGACCGGGGAGCTGTTTTTT
. TRBJ2-7 . 15 TRBV4-1 CASSQEITIYYEQYF TGCGCCAGCAGCCAAGAGATCACAATTTACTACGAGCAGTACTTC
. TRBJ2-7 . 15 TRBV28 CASSLRRTYSYEQYF TGTGCCAGCAGTTTAAGGAGGACCTACAGCTACGAGCAGTACTTC
. TRBJ2-7 . 19 TRBV21-1 CASSKAGTGDDLRLYEQYF TGTGCCAGCAGCAAAGCCGGGACAGGTGATGACCTACGGCTCTACGAGCAGTACTTC
. TRBJ2-4 . 9 TRBV3-1/TRBV3-2 CASSQGHHF TGTGCCAGCAGCCAAGGTCACCACTTC
. TRBJ2-2 TRBD2 12 TRBV7-9 CASSRGAGELFF TGTGCCAGCAGCCGGGGGGCCGGGGAGCTGTTTTTT
. TRBJ2-2 . 16 TRBV4-3 CASSQDAGLNTGELFF TGCGCCAGCAGCCAAGATGCAGGGCTTAACACCGGGGAGCTGTTTTTT
once TRBJ2-5 . 15 TRBV7-9 CASSLLTGQQETQYF TGTGCCAGCAGCTTACTTACAGGTCAACAAGAGACCCAGTACTTC
once TRBJ1-4 . 16 TRBV6-6 CASSYPQEYDNEKLFF TGTGCCAGCAGTTACCCACAGGAGTACGATAATGAAAAACTGTTTTTT
. TRBJ2-7 . 16 TRBV28 CASSPPGGLGSYEQYF TGTGCCAGCAGTCCCCCGGGGGGCCTTGGCTCCTACGAGCAGTACTTC
few TRBJ1-1 . 14 TRBV29-1 CSVESTLGDTEAFF TGCAGCGTTGAATCTACACTCGGAGACACTGAAGCTTTCTTT
. TRBJ2-7 . 14 TRBV5-6 CASSPVGSSYEQYF TGTGCCAGCAGCCCTGTCGGATCTTCCTACGAGCAGTACTTC
. TRBJ2-7 . 13 TRBV2 CASRGANLGEQYF TGTGCCAGCAGAGGGGCGAACTTGGGCGAGCAGTACTTC
. TRBJ2-5 . 15 TRBV5-4 CASSRNGMIEETQYF TGTGCCAGCAGTAGGAACGGGATGATCGAAGAGACCCAGTACTTC